This TCR beta chain was sequenced in a study of long-term antiretroviral therapy in people with HIV. At survey level, the immunoSEQ assay was run in its v3.0 version. Data came from immunoSEQ multiplex PCR; TCRdb stores just in-frame clones and leaves some out. The data hold 17,000 or so clones, with 76% observed a single time. Findings and limits, study-wide: Diversity increased after ART yet remained lower than in transplant donor controls.

This clone has only a few counts. Its antigen is unknown. The specimen comprised unsorted PBMCs, sampled about 2.4 years before starting antiretroviral therapy. This receptor was identified in a woman aged 45 to 65 with HIV.

The CDR3 loop reads CASSLATGQGTNQPQHF. The DNA of the CDR3 is TGTGCCAGCAGTTTAGCCACAGGACAGGGGACAAATCAGCCCCAGCATTTT. J is TRBJ1-5 and V is TRBV27; TRBD1 aligns across 9 bases. This CDR3 has 17 residues. Looked up from germline, CDR1 is MNHEY and CDR2 is SMNVEV (reference sequence). V was clipped by 2 bases and J by 4 bases; unmatched bases: 9.